This T cell receptor beta chain was captured by sequencing in a study of shared clonotypes between healthy human individuals. In the original analysis: There were no quality scores in the junction-only immunoSEQ sequences, so filtering differed. TCRdb's table, derived via immunoSEQ multiplex PCR, lists solely in-frame clones and lacks some. That table furnishes V, J and clone size, whereas the DNA furnished D and trimming. The top ten clones hold 0.13% to 0.15% of a sample with roughly 2.6 million clones, over 85% of them seen once. Between the trimmed V and J ends, which lost 4 bases and 4 bases, there was a span of 14 bases. CDR1 and CDR2 (germline): MDHEN, SYDVKM. CDR3 size: 15 residues.

The J gene is TRBJ1-3, the V gene TRBV28, with no clear D. The specimen sequenced was naive CD4+ T cells sorted from blood. This sample's subset: CD45RA+ positively selected. This TCR derives from a man between 18 and 29 years old in good health. CDR3 protein: CASSSTRAPGNTIYF. The CDR3 DNA follows: TGTGCCAGCAGTTCCACTCGGGCGCCGGGAAACACCATATATTTT.